This entry concerns a single T cell receptor beta chain. No antigen is known for it. Donors counted as nominally healthy when sampled, yet unrecorded immune exposures were likely. This sample stems from a study of cytomegalovirus exposure and HLA in healthy donors. Study-level points and caveats: 87-base-pair reads could not separate some V segments, including TRBV6-2 and TRBV6-3.

Trimming removed 4 bases from V and 3 bases from J; junction bases left unmatched: 4. This CDR3 spans 15 amino acids. Looked up from germline, CDR1 is SGDLS and CDR2 is YYNGEE. The PCR ran on 60 Vbeta and 13 Jbeta primers. Libraries were prepared by immunoSEQ multiplex PCR; TCRdb keeps only in-frame clonotypes and omits some of them. The repertoire holds about 130,000 clones, with roughly 75% as singletons. This TCR was sampled from a woman between 50 and 59 years old in good health and CMV-seronegative. Sequenced material: PBMCs. V gene TRBV9 combines with J gene TRBJ2-7; TRBD2 aligns across 13 bases. CDR3 region: CASSPGTSGIYEQYF. CDR3 nucleotide sequence: TGTGCCAGCAGCCCTGGGACTAGCGGGATCTACGAGCAGTACTTC.